The 28 T cell receptor beta chains in this list originate from one sample, sequenced in a study of blood T cell repertoires in COVID-19. Produced via immunoSEQ multiplex PCR; TCRdb's table is partial and in-frame only. Of 150,000 to 200,000 clones listed, approximately 82% are singletons. What was sequenced was PBMCs or T cells enriched from blood (not recorded which). These TCRs come from a man in his fifties who had recovered from COVID-19.

The chain combines TRBV18 with TRBJ1-4; D gene ambiguous. Germline V lookup: CDR1 KGHSH, CDR2 LQKENI. V gave up 4 bases and J gave up 3 bases, with 12 bases separating them. The CDR3 is made up of 15 amino acids. The CDR3 nucleotides read TGTGCCAGCTCACTCATGGCGGGCCCTAATGAAAAACTGTTTTTT. Residues: CASSLMAGPNEKLFF.

V gene TRBV3-1 (or the pseudogene TRBV3-2) combines with J gene TRBJ2-5; 12 nucleotides line up with TRBD2. From germline, CDR1 is LGHDT and CDR2 YNNKEL (reference sequence). This CDR3 has 18 residues. J gave up 0 bases and V 2 bases, and 7 bases lay outside the gene matches. The CDR3 sequence: CASSQLTSGGSYQETQYF. DNA of the CDR3: TGTGCCAGCAGCCAACTTACTAGCGGGGGGTCGTACCAAGAGACCCAGTACTTC.

The CDR3 protein is CASKKVGFYEQYF. CDR3 coding DNA: TGTGCCAGCAAGAAGGTCGGGTTCTACGAGCAGTACTTC. V and J are TRBV25-1 and TRBJ2-7; no reliable D call. This CDR3 contains 13 residues. The germline V gene encodes CDR1 MGHDK and CDR2 SYGVNS. The germline V and J ends were trimmed by 7 bases and 3 bases, with 13 bases remaining between them.

The V and J genes are TRBV2 and TRBJ1-4, with TRBD1 matching over 7 bases. Trimming removed 5 bases from V and 2 bases from J; junction bases left unmatched: 5. Germline V lookup: CDR1 SNHLY, CDR2 FYNNEI. There are 15 residues in the CDR3. The CDR3 is CASSSQQGTNEKLFF. The DNA of the CDR3 is TGTGCCAGCAGTTCCCAACAGGGGACTAATGAAAAACTGTTTTTT.

This clone came up a few times. This chain joins TRBV7-9 and TRBJ2-5, with D unclear. CDR3 length equals 14 residues. Per the germline V gene, CDR1 is SEHNR and CDR2 is FQNEAQ (reference sequence). Between the trimmed V and J ends, which lost 5 bases and 5 bases, there was a span of 15 bases. The DNA of the CDR3 is TGTGCCAGCAGCCTCTTCAATTTCGGGGAGACCCAGTACTTC. Translated, it gives CASSLFNFGETQYF. Full variable domain (remainder filled in from reference TRBV7-9 and TRBJ2-5): DTGVSQNPRHKITKRGQNVTFRCDPISEHNRLYWYRQTLGQGPEFLTYFQNEAQLEKSRLLSDRFSAERPKGSFSTLEIQRTEQGDSAMYLCASSLFNFGETQYFGPGTRLLVL.

This sequence joins TRBV12-3 or TRBV12-4 and TRBJ2-1; 7 bases match TRBD1. V lost 5 bases, J lost 6 bases, and 4 bases stayed unmatched. The CDR3 contains 13 residues. The CDR3 spells CASSQGQSNEQFF. The DNA for the CDR3 is TGTGCCAGCAGTCAGGGACAGTCCAATGAGCAGTTCTTC.

The J gene is TRBJ2-7, the V gene TRBV6-6; 10 nucleotides line up with TRBD2. V lost 7 bases and J lost 2; bases outside the gene matches: 8. CDR1 and CDR2 from the germline V gene are MNHNY and SVGAGI (reference sequence). This CDR3 has 15 residues. CDR3 residues: CASIYQAGGTYEQYF. The DNA for the CDR3 is TGTGCCAGCATCTACCAAGCGGGGGGGACCTACGAGCAGTACTTC.

The V and J genes are TRBV2 and TRBJ2-5, with TRBD2 matching over 13 bases. Germline values: CDR1 SNHLY, CDR2 FYNNEI. This CDR3 comprises 16 residues. V shed 6 bases, J shed 2 bases, and the junction held 6 bases outside the gene matches. DNA of the CDR3: TGTGCCAGCAGCCTGACTAGCGGGGGGAAACAAGAGACCCAGTACTTC. It encodes CASSLTSGGKQETQYF.

The gene calls are TRBV4-2 and TRBJ2-6; D is perhaps TRBD1 (6 bases). The CDR3 contains 17 residues. Trimming shortened V by 1 base and J by 0 bases, and 10 bases separated the two germline ends. Per the germline V gene, CDR1 is LGHNA and CDR2 is YNFKEQ. CDR3 protein: CASSQAMGASGANVLTF. CDR3 bases: TGTGCCAGCAGCCAAGCGATGGGGGCCTCTGGGGCCAACGTCCTGACTTTC.

CDR3 sequence: CASSLVLETSGSYEQYF. The CDR3 nucleotides read TGCGCCAGCAGCTTGGTTTTGGAGACTAGCGGATCCTACGAGCAGTACTTC. The rearrangement joins TRBV5-1 to TRBJ2-7; 9 positions agree with TRBD2. CDR1 and CDR2 (germline): SGHRS, YFSETQ. Trimming at V came to 0 bases and at J to 1 base, leaving 8 bases not matched to a gene. CDR3 size: 17 residues.

The gene calls are TRBV15 and TRBJ1-3; a weak D match, TRBD1 (6 bases). V lost 0 bases to trimming and J lost 8 bases, with 14 bases between them. CDR3 length: 15 amino acids. The germline V gene encodes CDR1 LNHNV and CDR2 YYDKDF (reference sequence). CDR3: CATSRDFGGRDTIYF. The CDR3 DNA is TGTGCCACCAGCAGAGATTTCGGGGGGCGAGACACCATATATTTT.

This clone was seen only once. The chain has TRBV7-2 and TRBJ1-6, with D unresolved. The CDR3 runs to 13 residues. V was clipped by 1 base and J by 5 bases, with 3 bases between them. Germline V gene lookup returns CDR1 SGHTA and CDR2 FQGNSA. The CDR3 loop reads CASSLDNNSPLHF. In DNA form, the CDR3 reads TGTGCCAGCAGCTTAGACAATAATTCACCCCTCCACTTT.

This clone appeared once. The chain couples TRBV27 to TRBJ2-5, with 7 bases matching TRBD1. This CDR3 contains 14 residues. The V and J ends lost 5 bases and 5 bases, in that order; junction bases with no gene match: 8. Germline loops: CDR1 MNHEY, CDR2 SMNVEV (reference sequence). The CDR3 DNA follows: TGTGCCAGCAGTCCCCGACAGGGCTGGGAGACCCAGTACTTC. Protein product: CASSPRQGWETQYF.

The chain uses TRBV2 and TRBJ1-6; tentatively, D is TRBD1 (5 bases). The CDR3 totals 14 residues. The V and J ends lost 6 bases and 5 bases respectively, with 11 bases between them. Germline lookup yields CDR1 SNHLY and CDR2 FYNNEI. CDR3 residues: CASSLDSHNSPLHF. The CDR3 DNA follows: TGTGCCAGCAGCCTAGACAGCCATAATTCACCCCTCCACTTT. Filled out from reference TRBV2 and TRBJ1-6, the complete variable domain reads EPEVTQTPSHQVTQMGQEVILRCVPISNHLYFYWYRQILGQKVEFLVSFYNNEISEKSEIFDDQFSVERPDGSNFTLKIRSTKLEDSAMYFCASSLDSHNSPLHFGNGTRLTVT.

V and J are TRBV3-1 (or the pseudogene TRBV3-2) and TRBJ1-2, with TRBD1 as a possible D gene (6 bases). Trimming removed 3 bases at V and 6 bases at J, with 14 bases between. The CDR3 length is 14 residues. CDR1 and CDR2 (germline): LGHDT, YNNKEL (reference sequence). CDR3 sequence reads: CASSHRTVGDGYTF. CDR3 sequence (DNA): TGTGCCAGCAGCCACAGGACAGTCGGAGATGGCTACACCTTC.

The gene calls are TRBV13 and TRBJ1-4, with D possibly matching TRBD1 (6 bases). V was trimmed by 5 bases and J by 4 bases, leaving 11 bases between them. Germline assignment: CDR1 PRHDT and CDR2 FYEKMQ (reference sequence). This CDR3 region has 14 residues. The CDR3: CASSQTGINEKLFF. The CDR3 DNA reads TGTGCCAGCAGCCAGACAGGAATTAATGAAAAACTGTTTTTT.

CDR3 bases: TGCGCCAGCAGCCAATGGCAGCAAGAGACCCAGTACTTC. Protein: CASSQWQQETQYF. The chain couples TRBV4-1 to TRBJ2-5, with D hard to call. The CDR3 totals 13 residues. The V and J ends lost 2 bases and 2 bases respectively, with 6 bases between them. CDR1 MGHRA and CDR2 YSYEKL come from the germline V gene.

The rearrangement joins TRBV18 to TRBJ2-7, with 8 bases matching TRBD1. The CDR3 is 14 residues long. CDR1 is KGHSH, CDR2 LQKENI, per germline. J was trimmed by 0 bases and V by 3 bases; bases with no gene match: 1. Here the CDR3 reads CASSPDRDSYEQYF. CDR3 DNA: TGTGCCAGCTCACCGGACAGGGACTCCTACGAGCAGTACTTC.

Remarks on this clone: At one end, the junction sequence differs from germline, possibly due to a read error. The chain recombines TRBV3-1 (or the pseudogene TRBV3-2) with TRBJ1-2; possible D gene TRBD1, 6 bases. This CDR3 is 13 amino acids long. Germline lookup yields CDR1 LGHDT and CDR2 YNNKEL (reference sequence). CDR3 nucleotide sequence: TGTGCCAGCAGCCAATTAGCCACAGGGATTACTTCCTTC. Translated, it gives CASSQLATGITSF.

There are a few counts of this clone. This rearrangement joins TRBV19 to TRBJ1-2; TRBD1 aligns across 9 bases. This CDR3 contains 15 residues. CDR1 is LNHDA, CDR2 SQIVND, per germline (reference sequence). V trimming: 4 bases; J trimming: 4 bases; junction bases outside the gene matches: 7. DNA of the CDR3: TGTGCCAGTAGTAGGAGGGACAGGGCCAGCTATGGCTACACCTTC. It yields the protein CASSRRDRASYGYTF.

The gene calls are TRBV3-1 (or the pseudogene TRBV3-2) and TRBJ2-7, with 13 bases lining up with TRBD2. Germline V CDR1 and CDR2: LGHDT, YNNKEL (reference sequence). The CDR3 totals 20 residues. J gave up 0 bases and V 3 bases, and 14 bases lay outside the gene matches. The CDR3 DNA sequence: TGTGCCAGCAGCCAGGCCCGGGGACTAGCGGGGATCTCTGCCTCCTACGAGCAGTACTTC. Protein: CASSQARGLAGISASYEQYF.

V and J are TRBV30 and TRBJ2-7; 11 bases fit TRBD1. From germline, CDR1 is GTSNPN and CDR2 SVGIG (reference sequence). CDR3 length equals 14 residues. V was pared by 3 bases and J by 3 bases, with 4 bases of the junction left unmatched. In DNA form, the CDR3 reads TGTGCCTGGAGCTGGGGACAGGGGGGCTACGAGCAGTACTTC. It specifies CAWSWGQGGYEQYF.

The chain uses TRBV6-5 and TRBJ2-5, with 8 bases aligning to TRBD1. This CDR3 has 14 residues. CDR1 is MNHEY, CDR2 SVGAGI, per germline. The J segment lost 5 bases and the V segment lost 2 bases, leaving 4 bases of the junction unmatched. The CDR3 bases are TGTGCCAGCAGTTACCTGACAGGGGCCGAGACCCAGTACTTC. Protein product: CASSYLTGAETQYF.

The rearrangement links TRBV11-2 to TRBJ1-4; D ambiguous. The CDR3 is 13 amino acids. CDR1 is SGHAT, CDR2 FQNNGV, per germline. With 3 bases removed from V and 5 bases from J, the gap between germline ends came to 7 bases. The CDR3 is CASSFGGNEKLFF. The CDR3, as DNA: TGTGCCAGCAGCTTCGGAGGGAATGAAAAACTGTTTTTT.

The chain has TRBV18 and TRBJ1-1; D uncertain. The V and J ends lost 3 bases and 0 bases respectively, with 11 bases between them. CDR3 length: 15 amino acids. The germline V gene has CDR1 KGHSH and CDR2 LQKENI. The CDR3 nucleotides read TGTGCCAGCTCACCTTCGGAGGTGATGAACACTGAAGCTTTCTTT. It encodes CASSPSEVMNTEAFF.

This clone has only a few counts. V is TRBV7-6 and J is TRBJ1-1; a weak D match, TRBD1 (5 bases). This CDR3 is built from 15 residues. Trimming removed 0 bases at V and 5 bases at J, with 13 bases between. From germline, CDR1 is SGHVS and CDR2 FNYEAQ. The CDR3 region has the DNA TGTGCCAGCAGCTTAGCGCAGGGAACAGCGACTGAAGCTTTCTTT. It yields the protein CASSLAQGTATEAFF.

The rearrangement joins TRBV5-1 to TRBJ1-1; 10 bases line up with TRBD1. CDR3 length equals 14 residues. The junction had 8 bases not matched to a gene; V was cut back by 7 bases and J by 5 bases. Germline V gene data show CDR1 as SGHRS and CDR2 as YFSETQ. The CDR3 DNA reads as TGCGCCAGCGGGGCTACGGGACAGGGGACTGAAGCTTTCTTT. Protein sequence: CASGATGQGTEAFF.

CDR3 protein: CASNKGGGRYNEQFF. CDR3 sequence (DNA): TGTGCCAGCAATAAAGGGGGGGGGCGGTACAATGAGCAGTTCTTC. The genes are TRBV27 and TRBJ2-1; tentative D call: TRBD2 (7 bases). The CDR3 consists of 15 residues. Per the germline V gene, CDR1 is MNHEY and CDR2 is SMNVEV (reference sequence). Trimming pared 7 bases from V and 4 bases from J, leaving 17 bases between.